This record looks at one T cell receptor beta chain sequence and its context. Its specificity is unknown. The data originate from a study of radiotherapy plus CTLA-4 blockade in lung cancer. Between the trimmed V and J ends, which lost 5 bases and 7 bases, there was a span of 7 bases. The CDR3 contains 11 residues. Germline V gives CDR1 SGHAT, CDR2 FQNNGV. Study results and caveats: After treatment with radiotherapy plus ipilimumab, TCR clones that came from the tumor expanded in blood.

Each patient with chemo-refractory metastatic non-small-cell lung cancer was treated with focal radiation plus CTLA-4 blockade using ipilimumab. Only in-frame clones appear in the TCRdb table, and some are missing; sequencing was by immunoSEQ multiplex PCR. The table has tens of thousands of clones, roughly 76% seen once; the top ten hold about 3.8%. The sequencing used peripheral blood, collected from a patient treated with radiotherapy plus ipilimumab. The clonotype comes from a human donor with non-small cell lung cancer who had a complete response to radiotherapy plus ipilimumab. The V and J genes are TRBV11-2 and TRBJ2-3; D not certain. The CDR3 coding sequence is TGTGCCAGCAGCCCCTTTAATACGCAGTATTTT. It yields the protein CASSPFNTQYF. Looking up the rest from reference TRBV11-2 and TRBJ2-3 gives the full variable domain: EAGVAQSPRYKIIEKRQSVAFWCNPISGHATLYWYQQILGQGPKLLIQFQNNGVVDDSQLPKDRFSAERLKGVDSTLKIQPAKLEDSAVYLCASSPFNTQYFGPGTRLTVL.